The 32 T cell receptor beta chains in this list originate from one sample, sequenced in a study of blood T cell repertoires in COVID-19. The repertoire was sequenced with immunoSEQ multiplex PCR; TCRdb's copy has only in-frame clones and lacks some. The sample consists of approximately 170,000 clones, about nine tenths of them appearing once. The specimen sequenced was peripheral blood. These receptors came from a man younger than 30 with COVID-19, enrolled during active disease.

This clone showed up just a few times. This rearrangement joins TRBV19 to TRBJ1-5, with 7 bases aligning to TRBD1. J lost 2 bases, V lost 6 bases, and 4 bases had no gene match. The CDR3 runs to 14 residues. Per germline, CDR1 LNHDA and CDR2 SQIVND (reference sequence). In nucleotides, the CDR3 is TGTGCCAGTAGCAGGGGGGAGGGCAATCAGCCCCAGCATTTT. It translates to CASSRGEGNQPQHF.

V gene TRBV5-5 combines with J gene TRBJ1-5, with 9 bases identical to TRBD1. The CDR3 sequence is 16 residues long. V was pared by 2 bases and J by 6 bases, with 9 bases of the junction left unmatched. CDR1 SGHKS and CDR2 YYEKEE come from the germline V gene (reference sequence). CDR3 amino acids: CASSFRDREPTQPQHF. The CDR3 coding sequence is TGTGCCAGCAGCTTTCGGGACAGGGAGCCCACTCAGCCCCAGCATTTT.

The V call is TRBV6-2 or TRBV6-3, the J call TRBJ2-5; 10 bases fit TRBD2. Germline CDR1 MNHEY, CDR2 SVGEGT. The CDR3 has 16 amino acids. V trimming: 6 bases; J trimming: 6 bases; junction bases outside the gene matches: 13. The CDR3 coding sequence is TGTGCCAGCAGCAGAGGGCTAGCGGGAGCATCGAAGACCCAGTACTTC. This encodes CASSRGLAGASKTQYF.

The chain joins TRBV19 to TRBJ1-5, with TRBD1 identical over 7 bases. The ends lost 4 bases at V and 5 bases at J; junction bases unmatched: 2. Germline CDR1 is LNHDA and CDR2 is SQIVND (reference sequence). The CDR3 runs 13 residues. The CDR3 sequence: CASSSQGDQPQHF. CDR3 in DNA: TGTGCCAGTAGTAGTCAGGGGGATCAGCCCCAGCATTTT.

V usage is TRBV28 and J usage is TRBJ1-2; D is perhaps TRBD1 (5 bases). This CDR3 comprises 14 residues. CDR1 and CDR2 (germline): MDHEN, SYDVKM. Between the trimmed V and J ends, which lost 2 bases and 8 bases, there was a span of 15 bases. This CDR3 reads CASSLSVRVGGYTF. For the CDR3, the DNA is TGTGCCAGCAGTTTAAGCGTCAGGGTGGGAGGCTACACCTTC.

This rearrangement joins TRBV28 to TRBJ2-5, with TRBD2 matching over 11 bases. Trimming cost V 6 bases and J 5 bases; bases outside gene matches: 14. The CDR3 spans 17 residues. CDR1 is MDHEN and CDR2 is SYDVKM in the germline V gene. In nucleotides, the CDR3 is TGTGCCAGCAGCTTAAAATCGGGACTAGCGGTTTTGGAGACCCAGTACTTC. Protein sequence: CASSLKSGLAVLETQYF. Full variable domain (rest looked up from reference TRBV28 and TRBJ2-5): DVKVTQSSRYLVKRTGEKVFLECVQDMDHENMFWYRQDPGLGLRLIYFSYDVKMKEKGDIPEGYSVSREKKERFSLILESASTNQTSMYLCASSLKSGLAVLETQYFGPGTRLLVL.

This chain uses TRBV28 with TRBJ2-1; 12 bases align to TRBD1. The CDR3 spans 14 residues. The V segment lost 6 bases and the J segment 7 bases; nucleotides outside the gene matches: 4. Germline V gene lookup returns CDR1 MDHEN and CDR2 SYDVKM. CDR3 residues: CASSGTGGWNEQFF. In DNA form, the CDR3 reads TGTGCCAGCAGCGGGACAGGGGGCTGGAATGAGCAGTTCTTC.

Note on this clone: The same CDR3 also results from other DNA sequences found in this sample. The chain employs TRBV9 and TRBJ1-1; D ambiguous. The germline CDR1 and CDR2 sequences are SGDLS and YYNGEE. Trimming pared 0 bases from V and 0 bases from J, leaving 9 bases between. There are 15 residues in the CDR3. The CDR3 loop reads CASSVGGGMNTEAFF. The CDR3 DNA reads as TGTGCCAGCAGCGTAGGAGGTGGAATGAACACTGAAGCTTTCTTT. Using reference TRBV9 and TRBJ1-1 for the parts outside the CDR3, the full variable domain is DSGVTQTPKHLITATGQRVTLRCSPRSGDLSVYWYQQSLDQGLQFLIQYYNGEERAKGNILERFSAQQFPDLHSELNLSSLELGDSALYFCASSVGGGMNTEAFFGQGTRLTVV.

The V and J genes are TRBV9 and TRBJ2-6, with TRBD1 as a possible D gene (5 bases). Trimming removed 7 bases from V and 4 bases from J, with 18 bases in between. Germline values: CDR1 SGDLS, CDR2 YYNGEE. This CDR3 contains 16 residues. The DNA of the CDR3 is TGTGCCAGCCGTGGCGCAGGGTTTGGGGGGGCCAACGTCCTGACTTTC. Translated: CASRGAGFGGANVLTF.

V and J are TRBV14 and TRBJ1-4; 8 bases are shared with TRBD1. CDR3 length equals 15 residues. CDR1 SGHDN and CDR2 FVKESK come from the germline V gene. J gave up 3 bases and V 4 bases, and 4 bases lay outside the gene matches. DNA for the CDR3: TGTGCCAGCAGCCTTCGGGACAGGCCTAATGAAAAACTGTTTTTT. Its protein is CASSLRDRPNEKLFF. The entire variable domain, with the rest obtained from reference TRBV14 and TRBJ1-4, is as follows: EAGVTQFPSHSVIEKGQTVTLRCDPISGHDNLYWYRRVMGKEIKFLLHFVKESKQDESGMPNNRFLAERTGGTYSTLKVQPAELEDSGVYFCASSLRDRPNEKLFFGSGTQLSVL.

V usage is TRBV15 and J usage is TRBJ1-1; D might be TRBD1 (5 bases). The CDR3 has 14 residues. Trimming left V 11 bases short and J 10 bases short, with 26 bases between. Germline V gene lookup returns CDR1 LNHNV and CDR2 YYDKDF (reference sequence). The CDR3 here is CAVPGSGVVRGAFF. In nucleotides, the CDR3 is TGTGCCGTCCCAGGGTCGGGAGTAGTCCGCGGAGCTTTCTTT.

This clone was counted once. CDR3 coding DNA: TGTGCCAGCAGCGCCGCCGGGACTAGCGGCAATGAGCAGTTCTTC. Residues: CASSAAGTSGNEQFF. The chain links TRBV9 to TRBJ2-1, with 11 bases lining up with TRBD2. Germline assignment: CDR1 SGDLS and CDR2 YYNGEE. The CDR3 is 15 amino acids. J gave up 6 bases and V 3 bases, and 5 bases lay outside the gene matches.

The V and J genes are TRBV4-3 and TRBJ2-7; 9 positions match TRBD2. Trimming removed 0 bases from V and 9 bases from J; junction bases left unmatched: 12. The CDR3 runs 16 residues. Germline CDR1 and CDR2: LGHNA and YSLEER. This CDR3 reads CASSQDFRGGRAVQYF. CDR3 sequence (DNA): TGCGCCAGCAGCCAAGATTTTCGCGGCGGGAGGGCTGTGCAGTACTTC.

This chain connects TRBV6-4 to TRBJ2-3; TRBD2 matches at 9 bases. The CDR3 is made up of 15 amino acids. After removal of 4 bases from V and 0 bases from J, the junction contained 2 bases not matched to a gene. Germline CDR1 is MRHNA and CDR2 is SNTAGT. The CDR3 region has the DNA TGTGCCAGCAGTGCCCTAGCGGGAAGCACAGATACGCAGTATTTT. It codes for CASSALAGSTDTQYF.

The genes are TRBV19 and TRBJ1-5; D is possibly TRBD1 (6 bases). Germline V gene lookup returns CDR1 LNHDA and CDR2 SQIVND (reference sequence). With 0 bases removed from V and 5 bases from J, the gap between germline ends came to 11 bases. This CDR3 has 15 residues. The CDR3 DNA reads as TGTGCCAGTAGTATAGATAGACAGGAGGATCAGCCCCAGCATTTT. This sequence encodes CASSIDRQEDQPQHF.

In this sample, this clone turned up a few times. The CDR3 loop is CASSLGRQGRSYEQYF. CDR3 nucleotide sequence: TGTGCCAGCAGCTTAGGCCGGCAGGGTCGTTCCTACGAGCAGTACTTC. The genes are TRBV7-2 and TRBJ2-7, with a weak D call TRBD1 (5 bases). Trimming pared 1 base from V and 1 base from J, leaving 14 bases between. Germline assignment: CDR1 SGHTA and CDR2 FQGNSA. This CDR3 spans 16 amino acids.

This chain links TRBV19 with TRBJ2-2, with TRBD1 matching 8 bases. The CDR3 is 15 amino acids. After removal of 9 bases from V and 1 base from J, the junction contained 7 bases not matched to a gene. CDR1 is LNHDA and CDR2 is SQIVND in the germline V gene (reference sequence). CDR3 amino acids: CASRGQGLNTGELFF. The DNA of the CDR3 is TGTGCCAGCAGAGGACAGGGACTGAACACCGGGGAGCTGTTTTTT.

The chain is built from TRBV28 and TRBJ2-5; a possible D gene is TRBD2 (6 bases). The CDR3 has 13 amino acids. Germline V gene data show CDR1 as MDHEN and CDR2 as SYDVKM. Trimming stripped 3 bases from V and 1 base from J, with 6 bases between. CDR3 residues: CASSLGGQETQYF. The DNA for the CDR3 is TGTGCCAGCAGTTTGGGGGGCCAAGAGACCCAGTACTTC.

V and J are TRBV20-1 and TRBJ2-1, with 8 bases aligning to TRBD2. Germline values: CDR1 DFQATT, CDR2 SNEGSKA (reference sequence). With V trimmed by 3 bases and J by 4 bases, 8 bases remained unmatched. The length of the CDR3 is 15 residues. CDR3 sequence reads: CSASEFSGSYNEQFF. Written as DNA, the CDR3 is TGCAGTGCTAGTGAATTCAGCGGGAGTTACAATGAGCAGTTCTTC.

This chain joins TRBV10-3 and TRBJ1-2; D is uncertain. Germline V gives CDR1 ENHRY, CDR2 SYGVKD. The CDR3 has 15 amino acids. The V end lost 2 bases, the J end lost 5 bases, and 15 bases lay between the germline ends. The CDR3 DNA sequence: TGTGCCATCAGTGAGGATTCAGGAGGCCCATATGGCTACACCTTC. Amino acids: CAISEDSGGPYGYTF.

The chain carries TRBV6-6 and TRBJ2-7; 10 nucleotides align to TRBD1. Germline values: CDR1 MNHNY, CDR2 SVGAGI (reference sequence). Trimming took 6 bases from V and 3 from J; bases not matched to a gene: 5. The CDR3 has 14 residues. CDR3 nucleotide sequence: TGTGCCAGCAGAGGACAGGGGGTGCACTACGAGCAGTACTTC. Translation: CASRGQGVHYEQYF.

V usage is TRBV9 and J usage is TRBJ2-2; a possible D gene is TRBD2 (5 bases). The V end was cut by 0 bases, the J end by 6 bases, with 12 bases between. CDR1 is SGDLS and CDR2 is YYNGEE in the germline V gene. This CDR3 contains 15 residues. The CDR3 region is CASSVGSGWPGELFF. CDR3 sequence (DNA): TGTGCCAGCAGCGTAGGATCGGGGTGGCCCGGGGAGCTGTTTTTT.

The chain joins TRBV6-2 or TRBV6-3 to TRBJ2-7; 10 nucleotides align to TRBD2. The CDR3 covers 15 residues. Germline V gene data show CDR1 as MNHEY and CDR2 as SVGEGT. Unmatched junction bases numbered 9, after V lost 6 bases and J lost 4 bases. CDR3 protein: CASSEGASGSYEQYF. The DNA for the CDR3 is TGTGCCAGCAGCGAGGGGGCTAGCGGGAGTTACGAGCAGTACTTC.

The gene calls are TRBV11-2 and TRBJ2-7; D gene unclear. This CDR3 contains 15 residues. Trimming cost V 4 bases and J 7 bases, with 20 bases left between them. Germline CDR1 SGHAT, CDR2 FQNNGV. Here the CDR3 DNA reads TGTGCCAGCAGCTCGTCAACCCGAAGCTCCGGGGAGCAGTACTTC. This translates into CASSSSTRSSGEQYF.

V gene TRBV21-1 combines with J gene TRBJ2-1; the table names TRBD1, a call not compared with the DNA. TRBV21-1 is listed as a pseudogene. The CDR3 extends over 19 amino acids. Here the CDR3 reads CASSTNLTGGLSSYNEQFF. As DNA, the CDR3 is TGTGCCAGCAGCACCAACCTGACAGGGGGATTATCCTCCTACAATGAGCAGTTCTTC.

This chain connects TRBV7-2 to TRBJ1-2, with TRBD1 identical over 8 bases. V lost 5 bases, J lost 4 bases, and 9 bases stayed unmatched. The germline V gene has CDR1 SGHTA and CDR2 FQGNSA. CDR3 size: 15 residues. The DNA for the CDR3 is TGTGCCAGCAGCCCCCGGACAGGGTTAGCCTATGGCTACACCTTC. Protein sequence: CASSPRTGLAYGYTF.

The rearrangement joins TRBV7-6 to TRBJ1-3; maybe TRBD1 (5 bases). Germline CDR1 and CDR2: SGHVS and FNYEAQ. Trimming removed 0 bases from V and 7 bases from J, with 10 bases in between. This CDR3 region has 14 residues. Written as DNA, the CDR3 is TGTGCCAGCAGCTTAGCTGGGGCTGCCAACACCATATATTTT. It codes for CASSLAGAANTIYF.

The genes are TRBV5-6 and TRBJ1-1, with 9 bases fitting TRBD1. This CDR3 spans 13 amino acids. J gave up 4 bases and V 4 bases, and 2 bases lay outside the gene matches. The V gene's germline CDR1 is SGHDT and CDR2 YYEEEE. Here the CDR3 reads CASSQTGGTEAFF. The CDR3, as DNA: TGTGCCAGCAGCCAGACAGGGGGCACTGAAGCTTTCTTT. The full variable domain, in which reference TRBV5-6 and TRBJ1-1 provide the parts outside the CDR3, is DAGVTQSPTHLIKTRGQQVTLRCSPKSGHDTVSWYQQALGQGPQFIFQYYEEEERQRGNFPDRFSGHQFPNYSSELNVNALLLGDSALYLCASSQTGGTEAFFGQGTRLTVV.

The chain joins TRBV9 to TRBJ2-1, with TRBD2 matching over 7 bases. V shed 3 bases, J shed 9 bases, and the junction held 6 bases outside the gene matches. Germline CDR1 and CDR2: SGDLS and YYNGEE. The CDR3 covers 13 residues. CDR3 bases: TGTGCCAGCAGCGGCGGACTAGAATTTGAGCAGTTCTTC. It yields the protein CASSGGLEFEQFF.

This chain links TRBV6-1 with TRBJ1-5, with D maybe TRBD1 (6 bases). CDR3 length equals 14 residues. The germline V gene has CDR1 MNHNS and CDR2 SASEGT. Trimming stripped 2 bases from V and 5 bases from J, with 10 bases between. The CDR3 is CASSESGGHQPQHF. The CDR3 DNA sequence: TGTGCCAGCAGTGAAAGCGGGGGGCATCAGCCCCAGCATTTT.

The rearrangement uses TRBV5-1 and TRBJ2-3, with a possible D match to TRBD2 (6 bases). The CDR3 is 15 amino acids. Germline CDR1 and CDR2: SGHRS and YFSETQ. The germline V and J ends were trimmed by 0 bases and 1 base, with 9 bases remaining between them. The CDR3 loop is CASSLAGRRTDTQYF. The CDR3 nucleotides are TGCGCCAGCAGCTTGGCCGGGAGACGCACAGATACGCAGTATTTT. Combining the CDR3 with reference TRBV5-1 and TRBJ2-3 gives the whole variable domain KAGVTQTPRYLIKTRGQQVTLSCSPISGHRSVSWYQQTPGQGLQFLFEYFSETQRNKGNFPGRFSGRQFSNSRSEMNVSTLELGDSALYLCASSLAGRRTDTQYFGPGTRLTVL.

The chain combines TRBV11-2 with TRBJ1-2, with a possible D match to TRBD1 (5 bases). The CDR3 length is 14 residues. The V gene's germline CDR1 is SGHAT and CDR2 FQNNGV. The V and J ends lost 4 bases and 4 bases respectively, with 13 bases between them. The CDR3 DNA reads TGTGCCAGCAGCTCCAAACGACAGCCCTATGGCTACACCTTC. This codes for CASSSKRQPYGYTF.